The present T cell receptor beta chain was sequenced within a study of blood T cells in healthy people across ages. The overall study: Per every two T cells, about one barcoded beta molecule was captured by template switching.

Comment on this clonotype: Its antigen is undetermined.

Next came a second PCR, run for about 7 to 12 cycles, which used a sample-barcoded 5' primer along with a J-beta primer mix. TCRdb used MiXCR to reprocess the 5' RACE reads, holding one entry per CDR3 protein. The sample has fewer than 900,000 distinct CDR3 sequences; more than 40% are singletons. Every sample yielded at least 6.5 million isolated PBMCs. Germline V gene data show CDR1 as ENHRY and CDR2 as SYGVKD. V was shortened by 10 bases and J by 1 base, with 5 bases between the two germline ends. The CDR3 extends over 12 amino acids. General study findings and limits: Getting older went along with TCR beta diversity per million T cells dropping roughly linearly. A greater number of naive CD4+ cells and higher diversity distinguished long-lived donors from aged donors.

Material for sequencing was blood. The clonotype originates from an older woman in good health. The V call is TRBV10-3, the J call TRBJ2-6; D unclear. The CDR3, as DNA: TGTGCCACGTATTCTGGGGCCAACGTCCTGACTTTC. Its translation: CATYSGANVLTF.